This TCR beta chain was sequenced during a study of blood T cell repertoires in COVID-19. Data came from immunoSEQ multiplex PCR; TCRdb stores just in-frame clones and leaves some out. The repertoire holds about 190,000 clones, with 80% as singletons. Per the germline V gene, CDR1 is MNHNY and CDR2 is SVGAGI (reference sequence). The CDR3 length is 13 residues. V lost 1 base, J lost 4 bases, and 0 bases stayed unmatched. This sequence was found in a man aged 55 to 70 with acute or convalescent COVID-19. The sequenced sample consisted of peripheral blood. V and J are TRBV6-6 and TRBJ1-1; TRBD1 matches 7 bases. For the CDR3, the DNA is TGTGCCAGCAGTTACTACAGGGGCACTGAAGCTTTCTTT. It is translated as CASSYYRGTEAFF.